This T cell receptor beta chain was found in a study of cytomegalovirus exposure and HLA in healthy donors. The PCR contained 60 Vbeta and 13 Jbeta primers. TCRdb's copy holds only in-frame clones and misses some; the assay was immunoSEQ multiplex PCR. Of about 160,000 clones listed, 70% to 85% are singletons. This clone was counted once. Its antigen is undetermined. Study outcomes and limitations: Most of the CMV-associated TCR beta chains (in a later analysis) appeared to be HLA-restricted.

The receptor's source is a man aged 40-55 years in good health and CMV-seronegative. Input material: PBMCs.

The CDR3 loop is CASSPTRQDSPLHF. The CDR3 DNA sequence: TGTGCCAGCAGCCCTACCCGGCAGGATTCACCCCTCCACTTT. The chain joins TRBV6-5 to TRBJ1-6; D unclear. Germline values: CDR1 MNHEY, CDR2 SVGAGI. Deletions cut 6 bases from V and 8 bases from J, with 14 bases between. The CDR3 runs 14 residues.